These 22 T cell receptor beta chains were all obtained from the same sample, sequenced in a study of metastatic and nonmetastatic thyroid tumors. TCRdb re-analyzed the PCR reads using MiXCR. The sample lists just under 20,000 clones, about a quarter occurring once. Patients were all untreated before their thyroid surgery. Sequenced sample: blood. The receptors come from a female donor with papillary thyroid cancer or a benign thyroid nodule (not recorded which). Some clones in this sample may be carry-over from other donors' samples.

This clone was seen at least ten times. The chain combines TRBV20-1 with TRBJ1-5; TRBD1 aligns across 8 bases. CDR3 length: 14 residues. V trimming: 3 bases; J trimming: 6 bases; junction bases outside the gene matches: 7. Per germline, CDR1 DFQATT and CDR2 SNEGSKA (reference sequence). This CDR3 is CSARVRGPGQPQHF. CDR3 DNA: TGCAGTGCTAGGGTCAGGGGGCCTGGTCAGCCCCAGCATTTT.

Comments on this clone: Other DNA sequences in the sample encode the same CDR3. The chain recombines TRBV20-1 with TRBJ1-4; possibly TRBD1 for D (6 bases). With 1 base removed from V and 7 bases from J, the gap between germline ends came to 22 bases. Germline CDR1 DFQATT, CDR2 SNEGSKA (reference sequence). The CDR3 covers 17 residues. CDR3 loop: CSARGELGSGEGEKLFF. The DNA of the CDR3 is TGCAGTGCTAGAGGGGAGTTGGGGTCAGGGGAGGGTGAAAAACTGTTTTTT.

The chain employs TRBV7-9 and TRBJ1-2, with D possibly matching TRBD1 (5 bases). The germline V gene encodes CDR1 SEHNR and CDR2 FQNEAQ (reference sequence). The CDR3 loop spans 13 amino acids. Trimming took 5 bases from V and 6 from J, leaving 13 bases between them. For the CDR3, the DNA is TGTGCCAGCAGCCGGGGGATCGCTGATGGCTACACCTTC. As protein: CASSRGIADGYTF.

The chain joins TRBV6-1 to TRBJ1-1; 7 nucleotides line up with TRBD1. Looked up from germline, CDR1 is MNHNS and CDR2 is SASEGT. The CDR3 consists of 15 residues. V was pared by 3 bases and J by 3 bases, with 7 bases of the junction left unmatched. Here the CDR3 DNA reads TGTGCCAGCAGTGACCTAAGCACAGGGGACACTGAAGCTTTCTTT. It encodes CASSDLSTGDTEAFF.

This chain links TRBV20-1 with TRBJ2-7; TRBD1 is a possible D gene (5 bases). The CDR3 length is 13 residues. V lost 5 bases and J 5 bases, leaving 16 bases between the germline ends. Germline V CDR1 and CDR2: DFQATT, SNEGSKA (reference sequence). This CDR3 is CSAQTGAPHEQYF. The DNA for the CDR3 is TGCAGTGCTCAAACTGGGGCCCCCCACGAGCAGTACTTC.

This chain connects TRBV28 to TRBJ2-7; 8 positions agree with TRBD2. From germline, CDR1 is MDHEN and CDR2 SYDVKM. This CDR3 comprises 16 residues. Trimming at V came to 3 bases and at J to 0 bases, leaving 7 bases not matched to a gene. CDR3 sequence reads: CASSFRGLAGSYEQYF. CDR3 sequence (DNA): TGTGCCAGCAGTTTTCGCGGGCTAGCGGGCTCCTACGAGCAGTACTTC.

This clone was recorded a few times. The rearrangement uses TRBV2 and TRBJ2-1; weak D call: TRBD1 (5 bases). The length of the CDR3 is 13 residues. Trimming took off 7 bases at V and 8 bases at J, with 15 bases between the two ends. Germline V gene data show CDR1 as SNHLY and CDR2 as FYNNEI. CDR3 nucleotide sequence: TGTGCCAGCAACCAAAGGGGTAGCCATGAGCAGTTCTTC. It encodes CASNQRGSHEQFF.

This clone was seen more than once but under ten times. The chain links TRBV6-1 to TRBJ1-1; 8 bases match TRBD1. J lost 5 bases, V lost 5 bases, and 4 bases had no gene match. Germline V CDR1 and CDR2: MNHNS, SASEGT. CDR3 length: 13 amino acids. CDR3 coding DNA: TGTGCCAGCAGTCATCAGGGGGCAACTGAAGCTTTCTTT. It specifies CASSHQGATEAFF.

This clone was counted only a few times. The chain links TRBV5-1 to TRBJ1-4, with 7 nucleotides matching TRBD1. The germline V gene encodes CDR1 SGHRS and CDR2 YFSETQ. This CDR3 is 14 amino acids long. CDR3 protein: CSISTGDSAEKLFF. As DNA, the CDR3 is TGCTCCATCAGCACCGGGGACAGCGCAGAAAAACTGTTTTTT.

The gene calls are TRBV6-4 and TRBJ2-3; 11 bases are a match to TRBD2. The CDR3 has 15 amino acids. V dropped 0 bases and J dropped 6; count of bases not matched to a gene: 2. Germline V gives CDR1 MRHNA, CDR2 SNTAGT. In nucleotides, the CDR3 is TGTGCCAGCAGTGACTCTAGCGGGGGGGCCGATACGCAGTATTTT. It codes for CASSDSSGGADTQYF.

Notes on this clone: One junction end does not reproduce the germline sequence, and a read error may be involved. The gene calls are TRBV11-2 and TRBJ1-6, with TRBD1 matching 8 bases. CDR3 length: 18 amino acids. Germline lookup yields CDR1 SGHAT and CDR2 FQNNGV. The CDR3 loop is CASSLGTSGQGAYSPIHF. CDR3 bases: TGTGCCAGCAGCTTAGGAACTTCGGGGCAGGGGGCGTATTCACCCATCCACTTT.

This chain joins TRBV20-1 and TRBJ2-2; D call uncertain. This CDR3 has 16 residues. V was trimmed by 3 bases and J by 2 bases, leaving 16 bases between them. The germline V gene has CDR1 DFQATT and CDR2 SNEGSKA (reference sequence). CDR3: CSARGPRLLNTGELFF. CDR3 nucleotides: TGCAGTGCTAGGGGTCCCCGACTCTTAAACACCGGGGAGCTGTTTTTT.

This clone is medium-sized. The chain combines TRBV20-1 with TRBJ1-6; D not resolved. The CDR3 loop spans 14 amino acids. V lost 0 bases and J lost 7, with 10 bases in between. From germline, CDR1 is DFQATT and CDR2 SNEGSKA (reference sequence). The CDR3 reads CSARDIPENSPLHF. The CDR3 DNA sequence: TGCAGTGCTAGAGATATACCAGAGAATTCACCCCTCCACTTT.

This chain connects TRBV11-3 to TRBJ2-7; D not certain. The CDR3 loop spans 13 amino acids. Germline V gene lookup returns CDR1 SGHNT and CDR2 YENEEA. The V end lost 5 bases, the J end lost 0 bases, and 8 bases lay between the germline ends. CDR3 in amino acids: CASSPTDSYEQYF. The CDR3 nucleotides are TGTGCCAGCAGCCCGACCGACTCCTACGAGCAGTACTTC.

V and J are TRBV20-1 and TRBJ2-7, with 7 bases identical to TRBD2. Germline V gene data show CDR1 as DFQATT and CDR2 as SNEGSKA (reference sequence). The trim removed 0 bases at V and 7 bases at J, leaving 6 bases unmatched. The CDR3 loop spans 13 amino acids. This CDR3 reads CSARDTWEGEQYF. CDR3 sequence (DNA): TGCAGTGCTAGAGATACGTGGGAGGGGGAGCAGTACTTC.

This sequence joins TRBV20-1 and TRBJ2-1; 11 bases are a match to TRBD2. Germline CDR1 is DFQATT and CDR2 is SNEGSKA (reference sequence). This CDR3 has 14 residues. After removal of 3 bases from V and 3 bases from J, the junction contained 1 base not matched to a gene. The CDR3 protein is CSARTSGIYNEQFF. The CDR3 region has the DNA TGCAGTGCTAGGACTAGCGGGATCTACAATGAGCAGTTCTTC.

There are many counts of this clone. It may be a read error: a sequence one base away is much more abundant. Other DNA variants within this sample encode the same CDR3. V usage is TRBV28 and J usage is TRBJ2-2; no firm D call. V was trimmed by 7 bases and J by 0 bases, leaving 12 bases between them. Germline values: CDR1 MDHEN, CDR2 SYDVKM. The CDR3 is 15 residues long. CDR3 amino acids: CASNLLVSNTGELFF. The CDR3 DNA reads TGTGCCAGCAACCTCCTGGTTTCGAACACCGGGGAGCTGTTTTTT.

This clone was counted between two and nine times. Compared with germline, one end of the junction differs, possibly owing to a read error. This chain links TRBV12-3 or TRBV12-4 with TRBJ2-1, with D tentatively TRBD2 (6 bases). CDR3 size: 14 residues. The CDR3 nucleotides read TGTGCCAGCAACGACGGGGGTGGAGGCAATGATCAGTTCTTC. It is translated as CASNDGGGGNDQFF.

This clone has at least ten counts. Its ends do not fully match the called genes, so a read error is possible. This rearrangement joins TRBV6-1 to TRBJ1-5; 7 nucleotides align to TRBD1. This CDR3 has 14 residues. CDR1 MNHNS and CDR2 SASEGT come from the germline V gene. The CDR3 region is CASRTGMAGQLQHF. The DNA of the CDR3 is TGTGCCAGCAGGACAGGGATGGCCGGGCAGCTCCAGCATTTT.

V is TRBV7-3 and J is TRBJ2-1; no clear D. Germline lookup yields CDR1 SGHTA and CDR2 FQGTGA. The CDR3 contains 13 residues. V was trimmed by 2 bases and J by 5 bases, leaving 7 bases between them. The CDR3 loop is CASSLDPHNEQFF. The CDR3 DNA sequence: TGTGCCAGCAGCTTAGACCCTCACAATGAGCAGTTCTTC.

The J gene is TRBJ2-3, the V gene TRBV20-1, with 8 bases matching TRBD2. The length of the CDR3 is 18 residues. With V trimmed by 5 bases and J by 1 base, 17 bases remained unmatched. Per germline, CDR1 DFQATT and CDR2 SNEGSKA (reference sequence). CDR3 bases: TGCAGTGCTCCGTCTGCTAGCGGGCAGCGGGGAGGCACAGATACGCAGTATTTT. Amino acids: CSAPSASGQRGGTDTQYF.

The V gene is TRBV7-2, the J gene TRBJ2-7; D gene uncertain. This CDR3 spans 13 amino acids. Germline lookup yields CDR1 SGHTA and CDR2 FQGNSA. Between the trimmed V and J ends, which lost 1 base and 7 bases, there was a span of 11 bases. The CDR3 loop is CASSLEGSGEQYF. CDR3 sequence (DNA): TGTGCCAGCAGCTTAGAAGGCTCTGGGGAGCAGTACTTC.